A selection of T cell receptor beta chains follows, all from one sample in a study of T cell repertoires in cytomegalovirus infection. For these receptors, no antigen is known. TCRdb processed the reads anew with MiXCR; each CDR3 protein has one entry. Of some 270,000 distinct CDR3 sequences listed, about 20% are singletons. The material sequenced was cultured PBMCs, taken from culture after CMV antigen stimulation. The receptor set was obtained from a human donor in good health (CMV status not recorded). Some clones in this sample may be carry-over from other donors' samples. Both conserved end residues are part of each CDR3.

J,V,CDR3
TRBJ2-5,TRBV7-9,CASSWEGETQYF
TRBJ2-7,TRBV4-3,CASSQEGTRPSNSYEQYF
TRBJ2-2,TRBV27,CASSLSSDRGIGTGELFF
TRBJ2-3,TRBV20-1,CSGLAGVDTQYF
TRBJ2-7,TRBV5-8,CASSPMGQEHYEQYF
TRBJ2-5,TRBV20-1,CSARDRAGGETQYF
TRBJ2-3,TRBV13,CASSLRSGLSTDTQYF
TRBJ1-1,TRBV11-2,CASSSMTGLNTEAFF
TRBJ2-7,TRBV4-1,CASSQEGFDYEQYF
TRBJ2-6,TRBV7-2,CASSLTLIKGSGANVLTF
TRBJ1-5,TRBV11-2,CASSLGRLGNQPQHF
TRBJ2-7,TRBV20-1,CSARTGGDIYEQYF
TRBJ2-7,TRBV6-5,CASSYGAHDPYEQYF
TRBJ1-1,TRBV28,CASSSGTVNTEAFF
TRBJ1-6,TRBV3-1,CASSQRTGANSPLHF
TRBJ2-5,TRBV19,CASSIHGLPETQYF
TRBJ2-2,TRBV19,CASSPGGDTGELFF
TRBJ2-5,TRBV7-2,CASSATSSSETQYF
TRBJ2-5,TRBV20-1,CSAFSGRARETQYF
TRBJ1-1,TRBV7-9,CASSLFQGGEAFF
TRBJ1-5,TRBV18,CASSPYRTDQPQHF
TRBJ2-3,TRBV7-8,CASSLSTSGTTDTQYF
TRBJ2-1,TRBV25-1,CASSSGQGFYEQFF
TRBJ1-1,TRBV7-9,CASSIGTGAFF
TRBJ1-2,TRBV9,CASSGTDYTF
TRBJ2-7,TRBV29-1,CSVRGQVMGEQYF
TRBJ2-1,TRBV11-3,CASSLVFGRGVNNEQFF
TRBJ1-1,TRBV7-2,CASSLGMITEAFF
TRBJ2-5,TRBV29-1,CSVAPRGVRQETQYF
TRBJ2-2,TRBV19,CASKGTGLTGELFF
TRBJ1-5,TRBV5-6,CASKAANQPQHF
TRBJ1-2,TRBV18,CASSPYLDDDGYTF
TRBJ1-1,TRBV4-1,CASSQPGQGTTEAFF